This passage covers 25 T cell receptor beta chains from one sample sequenced in a study of beta chain features in type 1 diabetes. Sequencing targeted expressed TCRB transcripts, as all isolated RNA had been reverse transcribed. Measured with immunoSEQ multiplex PCR; TCRdb has only the in-frame clones, and not every one. The data hold approximately 380,000 clones, with over 13% observed a single time. The material sequenced was naive CD4+ T cells from blood. The receptor source for this set is a woman aged 18-29 years in good health.

This rearrangement joins TRBV27 to TRBJ2-1; D not resolved. Trimming removed 2 bases from V and 5 bases from J, with 7 bases in between. CDR3 length: 13 amino acids. Germline CDR1 is MNHEY and CDR2 is SMNVEV (reference sequence). CDR3 residues: CASSLKTHNEQFF. In DNA form, the CDR3 reads TGTGCCAGCAGTTTAAAGACACACAATGAGCAGTTCTTC.

The CDR3, as DNA: TGTGCCAGCAGCTCCCAGATGAACACTGAAGCTTTCTTT. Translating gives CASSSQMNTEAFF. The V and J genes are TRBV27 and TRBJ1-1, with D hard to call. The CDR3 has 13 amino acids. V lost 6 bases and J lost 0, with 8 bases in between. CDR1 is MNHEY, CDR2 SMNVEV, per germline (reference sequence).

The genes are TRBV15 and TRBJ1-2; D is uncertain. The CDR3 runs to 15 residues. Germline V gives CDR1 LNHNV, CDR2 YYDKDF (reference sequence). The ends were cut back, 3 bases at V and 7 bases at J, with 18 bases in the middle. As DNA, the CDR3 is TGTGCCACCAGCAGGGGTACAGTCTTTCGGTCTGGCTACACCTTC. As protein: CATSRGTVFRSGYTF.

This clone has a handful of counts. J is TRBJ2-2 and V is TRBV30; TRBD2 aligns across 7 bases. Germline CDR1 reads GTSNPN; CDR2 reads SVGIG (reference sequence). J lost 5 bases, V lost 3 bases, and 15 bases had no gene match. This CDR3 is built from 17 residues. The CDR3 protein is CAWSPLTGRGGTGELFF. The CDR3, as DNA: TGTGCCTGGAGCCCATTGACGGGGAGGGGAGGAACCGGGGAGCTGTTTTTT.

This clone occurred a few times. V usage is TRBV19 and J usage is TRBJ2-1, with 10 bases matching TRBD2. Germline V gene sequence: CDR1 LNHDA, CDR2 SQIVND (reference sequence). The length of the CDR3 is 15 residues. J lost 6 bases, V lost 4 bases, and 6 bases had no gene match. The CDR3 region is CASSRLAGGGNEQFF. CDR3 nucleotide sequence: TGTGCCAGTAGTAGATTAGCGGGAGGAGGCAATGAGCAGTTCTTC.

The rearrangement joins TRBV28 to TRBJ2-7; the D is unclear. Looked up from germline, CDR1 is MDHEN and CDR2 is SYDVKM. This CDR3 comprises 13 residues. V was shortened by 5 bases and J by 5 bases, with 13 bases between the two germline ends. The CDR3 DNA reads as TGTGCCAGCAGTACTCTAGGAAGGAACGAGCAGTACTTC. Residues: CASSTLGRNEQYF.

The chain joins TRBV27 to TRBJ2-1; tentative D call: TRBD1 (5 bases). Looked up from germline, CDR1 is MNHEY and CDR2 is SMNVEV (reference sequence). The CDR3 has 15 amino acids. Trimming shortened V by 2 bases and J by 2 bases, and 10 bases separated the two germline ends. The CDR3 DNA sequence: TGTGCCAGCAGTTTAGGGGCAGCTACCTACAATGAGCAGTTCTTC. It codes for CASSLGAATYNEQFF.

This clone was counted a few times. V is TRBV6-6 and J is TRBJ2-3; 7 nucleotides agree with TRBD1. V gave up 0 bases and J gave up 2 bases; unmatched junction bases: 2. The CDR3 is 15 residues long. The germline V gene has CDR1 MNHNY and CDR2 SVGAGI (reference sequence). The CDR3 bases are TGTGCCAGCAGTTACTCGGGACAGCTCACAGATACGCAGTATTTT. Protein product: CASSYSGQLTDTQYF.

The chain joins TRBV28 to TRBJ2-7, with 9 bases lining up with TRBD2. The V and J ends lost 6 bases and 4 bases, in that order; junction bases with no gene match: 7. CDR1 and CDR2 from the germline V gene are MDHEN and SYDVKM. CDR3 length: 14 residues. This CDR3 is CASRLSGSLYEQYF. The CDR3 DNA follows: TGTGCCAGCAGACTTAGCGGGAGTCTATACGAGCAGTACTTC.

This clone has a handful of counts. CDR3 DNA: TGTGCCTGGAGTAAGGGACAGAACACTGAAGCTTTCTTT. Protein product: CAWSKGQNTEAFF. The chain joins TRBV30 to TRBJ1-1; D perhaps matches TRBD1 (6 bases). The CDR3 sequence is 13 residues long. Germline V CDR1 and CDR2: GTSNPN, SVGIG (reference sequence). The V end was cut by 2 bases, the J end by 1 base, with 8 bases between.

A few counts support this clone. V is TRBV27 and J is TRBJ1-5; D gene uncertain. The CDR3 totals 15 residues. Trimming pared 10 bases from V and 1 base from J, leaving 17 bases between. The germline V gene encodes CDR1 MNHEY and CDR2 SMNVEV (reference sequence). The CDR3 here is CATKARGLSNQPQHF. CDR3 coding DNA: TGTGCCACCAAGGCCCGAGGGTTGAGCAATCAGCCCCAGCATTTT.

The rearrangement uses TRBV30 and TRBJ2-2; D is ambiguous. Germline V gives CDR1 GTSNPN, CDR2 SVGIG (reference sequence). The V end was cut by 3 bases, the J end by 6 bases, with 8 bases between. The CDR3 is made up of 12 amino acids. This CDR3 is CAWSVPAGELFF. The CDR3 DNA reads TGTGCCTGGAGCGTCCCCGCCGGGGAGCTGTTTTTT.

This rearrangement joins TRBV2 to TRBJ2-6; 7 bases match TRBD1. This CDR3 comprises 17 residues. The ends lost 7 bases at V and 2 bases at J; junction bases unmatched: 11. Germline-derived CDR1 and CDR2 are SNHLY and FYNNEI. CDR3 in DNA: TGTGCCAGCACGTCGCAACAGGGGAGCCCTGGGGCCAACGTCCTGACTTTC. It translates to CASTSQQGSPGANVLTF.

This clone appeared a few times. The gene calls are TRBV29-1 and TRBJ2-6, with D possibly TRBD1 on 6 matching bases. Trimming shortened V by 1 base and J by 0 bases, and 10 bases separated the two germline ends. The CDR3 has 16 amino acids. From germline, CDR1 is SQVTM and CDR2 ANQGSEA. The CDR3 sequence is CSVEGQESSGANVLTF. The DNA of the CDR3 is TGCAGCGTTGAAGGACAGGAGAGCTCTGGGGCCAACGTCCTGACTTTC.

This clone was counted between two and nine times. CDR3 coding DNA: TGCGCCAGCAGCACGGACACGCCAGGTCACGAGCAGTACTTC. Its protein product is CASSTDTPGHEQYF. This chain joins TRBV5-1 and TRBJ2-7, with D possibly TRBD1 on 5 matching bases. Germline lookup yields CDR1 SGHRS and CDR2 YFSETQ. Trimming removed 4 bases from V and 5 bases from J, with 16 bases in between. The CDR3 runs 14 residues. The full variable domain, rest sourced from reference TRBV5-1 and TRBJ2-7, is KAGVTQTPRYLIKTRGQQVTLSCSPISGHRSVSWYQQTPGQGLQFLFEYFSETQRNKGNFPGRFSGRQFSNSRSEMNVSTLELGDSALYLCASSTDTPGHEQYFGPGTRLTVT.

The V gene is TRBV11-3, the J gene TRBJ2-3, with 7 positions matching TRBD2. The germline gives CDR1 SGHNT, CDR2 YENEEA. Trimming removed 3 bases from V and 2 bases from J; junction bases left unmatched: 2. The CDR3 spans 14 residues. The CDR3 DNA reads as TGTGCCAGCAGCTTCGGGACTACCACAGATACGCAGTATTTT. It encodes CASSFGTTTDTQYF.

The V gene is TRBV6-6, the J gene TRBJ1-4; TRBD1 aligns across 10 bases. After removal of 2 bases from V and 10 bases from J, the junction contained 4 bases not matched to a gene. The CDR3 consists of 14 residues. The germline CDR1 and CDR2 sequences are MNHNY and SVGAGI (reference sequence). The CDR3 is CASSYPRDRGKLFF. DNA of the CDR3: TGTGCCAGCAGTTACCCACGGGACAGGGGAAAACTGTTTTTT.

This clone was seen only a few times. This chain uses TRBV7-2 with TRBJ1-2, with no clear D. CDR3 length: 13 amino acids. CDR1 SGHTA and CDR2 FQGNSA come from the germline V gene. The V end was cut by 0 bases, the J end by 13 bases, with 15 bases between. CDR3 in amino acids: CASSLAGLGGCTF. For the CDR3, the DNA is TGTGCCAGCAGCTTAGCTGGCCTTGGCGGGTGCACCTTC. The whole variable domain, remainder taken from reference TRBV7-2 and TRBJ1-2, is GAGVSQSPSNKVTEKGKDVELRCDPISGHTALYWYRQSLGQGLEFLIYFQGNSAPDKSGLPSDRFSAERTGGSVSTLTIQRTQQEDSAVYLCASSLAGLGGCTFGSGTRLTVV.

This chain joins TRBV7-2 and TRBJ2-7; 10 bases agree with TRBD2. V shed 1 base, J shed 1 base, and the junction held 1 base outside the gene matches. Germline values: CDR1 SGHTA, CDR2 FQGNSA. This CDR3 has 15 amino acids. CDR3 nucleotide sequence: TGTGCCAGCAGCTTAGTAGCGGGAGGTTCCTACGAGCAGTACTTC. Translation: CASSLVAGGSYEQYF.

For the CDR3, the DNA is TGTGCCAGCAGCCCCCCGACTAGCGGGTATTACAATGAGCAGTTCTTC. It codes for CASSPPTSGYYNEQFF. This rearrangement joins TRBV28 to TRBJ2-1, with 10 bases aligning to TRBD2. V was pared by 6 bases and J by 4 bases, with 9 bases of the junction left unmatched. This CDR3 is built from 16 residues. The germline V gene encodes CDR1 MDHEN and CDR2 SYDVKM.

The gene calls are TRBV18 and TRBJ1-4, with D tentatively TRBD1 (6 bases). This CDR3 comprises 15 residues. Germline-derived CDR1 and CDR2 are KGHSH and LQKENI. Trimming stripped 6 bases from V and 8 bases from J, with 19 bases between. CDR3 protein: CASSPGSGVREKLFF. In nucleotides, the CDR3 is TGTGCCAGCTCGCCCGGCTCAGGGGTACGGGAAAAACTGTTTTTT.

This clone has a handful of counts. The J gene is TRBJ2-7, the V gene TRBV5-1; 11 positions agree with TRBD2. V was clipped by 4 bases and J by 2 bases; unmatched bases: 5. The CDR3 contains 15 residues. CDR1 SGHRS and CDR2 YFSETQ come from the germline V gene. The chain's CDR3 is CASSGQGLAAYEQYF. The CDR3, as DNA: TGCGCCAGCAGCGGCCAGGGACTAGCGGCCTACGAGCAGTACTTC.

The chain employs TRBV30 and TRBJ1-2; 7 bases align to TRBD1. Germline lookup yields CDR1 GTSNPN and CDR2 SVGIG (reference sequence). The V gene end was trimmed by 3 bases and the J gene end by 4 bases; junction bases not matched to a gene: 8. The CDR3 has 14 amino acids. The CDR3 DNA reads as TGTGCCTGGAGGGTACAGGGGAGAACCTATGGCTACACCTTC. It yields the protein CAWRVQGRTYGYTF.

The rearrangement links TRBV4-2 to TRBJ2-7; tentative D call: TRBD1 (6 bases). V was clipped by 0 bases and J by 3 bases, with 12 bases between them. Per germline, CDR1 LGHNA and CDR2 YNFKEQ. The CDR3 totals 15 residues. CDR3 in DNA: TGTGCCAGCAGCCAAGACCAGGGGAAGCTCTACGAGCAGTACTTC. Translation: CASSQDQGKLYEQYF.

V gene TRBV30 combines with J gene TRBJ2-5; D uncertain. The V end was cut by 1 base, the J end by 0 bases, with 3 bases between. Germline CDR1 and CDR2: GTSNPN and SVGIG (reference sequence). CDR3 length equals 12 residues. CDR3 sequence (DNA): TGTGCCTGGAGTGCCTACCAAGAGACCCAGTACTTC. Translation: CAWSAYQETQYF.